The clone carrying this T cell receptor (beta chain) appeared a single time. This specimen comes from a study of cytomegalovirus exposure and HLA in healthy donors. The ends lost 0 bases at V and 4 bases at J; junction bases unmatched: 14. The CDR3 is 18 residues long. The germline V gene has CDR1 SGDLS and CDR2 YYNGEE. In the PCR, 60 Vbeta and 13 Jbeta primers were used. The method was immunoSEQ multiplex PCR; TCRdb's version includes in-frame clones alone and lacks a portion of them. This table has some 150,000 clones, around 80% appearing once. The chain employs TRBV9 and TRBJ2-5; 8 bases line up with TRBD2. The receptor was derived from a man aged 18 to 30 in good health and CMV-seropositive. The sequenced sample consisted of PBMCs. The CDR3 spells CASSVGFSVGTRGETQYF. Here the CDR3 DNA reads TGTGCCAGCAGCGTAGGATTTAGTGTGGGGACTAGGGGAGAGACCCAGTACTTC.